The rows below give T cell receptor beta chains drawn from one sample of a study of graft-versus-host responses after intestinal transplantation. What these receptors recognize is not known. Sequencing used immunoSEQ multiplex PCR; TCRdb keeps in-frame clones, though not all of them. Seen here are 80,000 to 100,000 clones, roughly 90% observed once, and the top ten hold over 0.1%. Source: unstimulated CD4+ T cells sorted from spleen or lymph node cells, taken before intestinal transplant. These receptor sequences come from a human donor who received an intestinal transplant. Each CDR3 is given with its conserved first and last residue. A D gene is named only where the DNA matches it firmly. Some rows have no size entry. The others give once, few or many, or a class for an expanded clone.

clone_size: .
d_call: .
j_call: TRBJ2-5
v_call: TRBV6-1
cdr3_nt: TGTGCCAGCAGTGAAGCGCTCGGGCAGGGTGAGACCCAGTACTTC
cdr3_aa: CASSEALGQGETQYF

clone_size: once
d_call: TRBD1
j_call: TRBJ2-3
v_call: TRBV2
cdr3_nt: TGTGCCAGCAGTGGGGCAGGGGGAGATACGCAGTATTTT
cdr3_aa: CASSGAGGDTQYF

clone_size: once
d_call: TRBD1
j_call: TRBJ1-1
v_call: TRBV16
cdr3_nt: TGTGCCAGCAGCCACCCTACAGGGGCGTATGGAGCTTTCTTT
cdr3_aa: CASSHPTGAYGAFF

clone_size: .
d_call: .
j_call: TRBJ1-1
v_call: TRBV11-2
cdr3_nt: TGTGCCAGCAGCCCCCGGTCGGGGACTGAAGCTTTCTTT
cdr3_aa: CASSPRSGTEAFF

clone_size: .
d_call: .
j_call: TRBJ1-2
v_call: TRBV7-9
cdr3_nt: TGTGCCCCCGGACAACGAGGCTACACCTTC
cdr3_aa: CAPGQRGYTF

clone_size: .
d_call: .
j_call: TRBJ2-2
v_call: TRBV11-3
cdr3_nt: TGTGCCAGCAGCTTATCTGGGACACCCCTAAGCCCAGGCACCGGGGAGCTGTTTTTT
cdr3_aa: CASSLSGTPLSPGTGELFF

clone_size: .
d_call: .
j_call: TRBJ2-7
v_call: TRBV20-1
cdr3_nt: TGCAGTGCTGGACAGACCTACGAGCAGTACTTC
cdr3_aa: CSAGQTYEQYF

clone_size: .
d_call: .
j_call: TRBJ2-5
v_call: TRBV6-5
cdr3_nt: TGTGCCAGCAGTATCCTGGACAGTCGGCAAGAGACCCAGTACTTC
cdr3_aa: CASSILDSRQETQYF

clone_size: .
d_call: TRBD1
j_call: TRBJ1-5
v_call: TRBV2
cdr3_nt: TGTGCCAGCCGGGGGCAGGGGGGCCAGCCCCAGCATTTT
cdr3_aa: CASRGQGGQPQHF

clone_size: .
d_call: .
j_call: TRBJ1-1
v_call: TRBV6-5
cdr3_nt: TGTGCCAGCAGCTCCCACAGGGACGTCAACACTGAAGCTTTCTTT
cdr3_aa: CASSSHRDVNTEAFF

clone_size: .
d_call: TRBD1
j_call: TRBJ1-2
v_call: TRBV6-1
cdr3_nt: TGTGCCAGCAGCGCACTGACAGGGGACTATGGCTACACCTTC
cdr3_aa: CASSALTGDYGYTF

clone_size: once
d_call: .
j_call: TRBJ1-2
v_call: TRBV6-6
cdr3_nt: TGTGCCAGCAGTTACGGAGGCCCTTTCGGGTATGGCTACACCTTC
cdr3_aa: CASSYGGPFGYGYTF

clone_size: .
d_call: .
j_call: TRBJ2-6
v_call: TRBV5-4
cdr3_nt: TGTGCCAGCAGCAACTACGACTCTGGGGCCAACGTCCTGACTTTC
cdr3_aa: CASSNYDSGANVLTF

clone_size: .
d_call: .
j_call: TRBJ2-2
v_call: TRBV9
cdr3_nt: TGTGCCAGCAGCGTAGAGCCAGCGGCGAACACCGGGGAGCTGTTTTTT
cdr3_aa: CASSVEPAANTGELFF

clone_size: .
d_call: .
j_call: TRBJ2-5
v_call: TRBV25-1
cdr3_nt: TGTGCCAGCAGTGAACCCGGGACACTCCAAGAGACCCAGTACTTC
cdr3_aa: CASSEPGTLQETQYF

clone_size: .
d_call: .
j_call: TRBJ2-7
v_call: TRBV6-5
cdr3_nt: TGTGCCAGCAGTTACCCCGCAGGGCAGGGTCACGAGCAGTACTTC
cdr3_aa: CASSYPAGQGHEQYF

clone_size: once
d_call: TRBD1
j_call: TRBJ2-7
v_call: TRBV27
cdr3_nt: TGTGCCAGCGGGCGTACAGGGGGAGGAACCTACGAGCAGTACTTC
cdr3_aa: CASGRTGGGTYEQYF

clone_size: .
d_call: TRBD1
j_call: TRBJ2-7
v_call: TRBV4-1
cdr3_nt: TGCGCCAGCAGCCACAACCAGGGGGCGACCTACGAGCAGTACTTC
cdr3_aa: CASSHNQGATYEQYF

clone_size: few
d_call: .
j_call: TRBJ1-5
v_call: TRBV29-1
cdr3_nt: TGCAGCGTTGCTGAGGCGAGCTATCAGCCCCAGCATTTT
cdr3_aa: CSVAEASYQPQHF

clone_size: .
d_call: .
j_call: TRBJ1-6
v_call: TRBV5-6
cdr3_nt: TGTGCCAGCAGCTGGGACTCACTGGGGAATTCACCCCTCCGCTTT
cdr3_aa: CASSWDSLGNSPLRF

clone_size: .
d_call: .
j_call: TRBJ1-2
v_call: TRBV7-3
cdr3_nt: TGTGCCAGTGTAAACCCCCGTGGGCAGGGCTACACCTTC
cdr3_aa: CASVNPRGQGYTF

clone_size: .
d_call: TRBD1
j_call: TRBJ1-6
v_call: TRBV5-1
cdr3_nt: TGCGCCAGCAGCTTGCTCCCGGGACAGGTGGATTCACCCCTCCACTTT
cdr3_aa: CASSLLPGQVDSPLHF

clone_size: few
d_call: .
j_call: TRBJ1-2
v_call: TRBV6-5
cdr3_nt: TGTGCCGCAGCCCGGCGGGGTGGTGGCTACACCTTC
cdr3_aa: CAAARRGGGYTF

clone_size: few
d_call: .
j_call: TRBJ1-2
v_call: TRBV5-1
cdr3_nt: TGCGCCAGCAGCCCCGGGACTCGAGATGGCTACACCTTC
cdr3_aa: CASSPGTRDGYTF

clone_size: .
d_call: .
j_call: TRBJ1-1
v_call: TRBV5-1
cdr3_nt: TGCGCCAGCAGCTCCAGTAACCCCAGGGGGAACACTGAAGCTTTCTTT
cdr3_aa: CASSSSNPRGNTEAFF

clone_size: .
d_call: .
j_call: TRBJ1-5
v_call: TRBV9
cdr3_nt: TGTGCCAGCAGCGTAGCTCAGGGGCAGCCCCAGCATTTT
cdr3_aa: CASSVAQGQPQHF

clone_size: .
d_call: TRBD1
j_call: TRBJ2-6
v_call: TRBV9
cdr3_nt: TGTGCCAGCACCGAGGGGGCGTCTGGGGCCAACGTCCTGACTTTC
cdr3_aa: CASTEGASGANVLTF

clone_size: .
d_call: TRBD1
j_call: TRBJ2-7
v_call: TRBV7-8
cdr3_nt: TGTGCCAGCAGCCACGGCGACAGGGTCGAGCAGTACTTC
cdr3_aa: CASSHGDRVEQYF

clone_size: .
d_call: TRBD1
j_call: TRBJ2-3
v_call: TRBV5-1
cdr3_nt: TGCGCCAGCAGCCCCCGGACAGAACAGGGGGATACGCAGTATTTT
cdr3_aa: CASSPRTEQGDTQYF

clone_size: .
d_call: .
j_call: TRBJ2-1
v_call: TRBV6-5
cdr3_nt: TGTGCCAGCAGTTACATCCTCCACAATGAGCAGTTCTTC
cdr3_aa: CASSYILHNEQFF

clone_size: .
d_call: .
j_call: TRBJ1-2
v_call: TRBV7-2
cdr3_nt: TGTGCCAGCAGCCATCAGACAGGTTATGGCTACACCTTC
cdr3_aa: CASSHQTGYGYTF

clone_size: .
d_call: .
j_call: TRBJ1-5
v_call: TRBV10-1
cdr3_nt: TGCGCCAGCAGTGCCCGCGGCGGTCAGCCCCAGCATTTT
cdr3_aa: CASSARGGQPQHF

clone_size: few
d_call: .
j_call: TRBJ1-1
v_call: TRBV6-5
cdr3_nt: TGTGCCAGCAGTTCGGTGAACACTGAAGCTTTCTTT
cdr3_aa: CASSSVNTEAFF

clone_size: .
d_call: TRBD2
j_call: TRBJ2-1
v_call: TRBV11-3
cdr3_nt: TGTGCCAGCAGCCAAACTAGCGGGGGGAGGAATGAGCAGTTCTTC
cdr3_aa: CASSQTSGGRNEQFF

clone_size: .
d_call: .
j_call: TRBJ1-3
v_call: TRBV10-2
cdr3_nt: TGCGCCAGCACGGAGAGCTCTGGAAACACCATATATTTT
cdr3_aa: CASTESSGNTIYF

clone_size: .
d_call: TRBD1
j_call: TRBJ1-6
v_call: TRBV2
cdr3_nt: TGTGCCAGCAGTGGACAGGGGGGGCTACTCGGTTCACCCCTCCACTTT
cdr3_aa: CASSGQGGLLGSPLHF

clone_size: few
d_call: TRBD2
j_call: TRBJ2-1
v_call: TRBV10-3
cdr3_nt: TGTGCCATATCGGGGGGGGATTACAATGAGCAGTTCTTC
cdr3_aa: CAISGGDYNEQFF

clone_size: .
d_call: TRBD2
j_call: TRBJ2-5
v_call: TRBV6-1
cdr3_nt: TGTGCCAGCAGCCTAGCGGGGGCAGGGGAGACCCAGTACTTC
cdr3_aa: CASSLAGAGETQYF

clone_size: .
d_call: .
j_call: TRBJ2-3
v_call: TRBV6-6
cdr3_nt: TGTGCCAGCCGCGAAGCCTTCGCCACAGATACGCAGTATTTT
cdr3_aa: CASREAFATDTQYF

clone_size: .
d_call: TRBD1
j_call: TRBJ1-2
v_call: TRBV10-3
cdr3_nt: TGTGCCATCAGTGACCGGACAGGCGGCGACCATGGCTACACCTTC
cdr3_aa: CAISDRTGGDHGYTF

clone_size: .
d_call: .
j_call: TRBJ1-1
v_call: TRBV18
cdr3_nt: TGTGCCAGCTCACCACGAGATTTCGCTGAAGCTTTCTTT
cdr3_aa: CASSPRDFAEAFF

clone_size: .
d_call: .
j_call: TRBJ2-1
v_call: TRBV7-3
cdr3_nt: TGTGCCAGCTCCCACCCTGCGGGTGAGCAGTTCTTC
cdr3_aa: CASSHPAGEQFF

clone_size: .
d_call: TRBD1
j_call: TRBJ2-1
v_call: TRBV11-3
cdr3_nt: TGTGCCAGCAGCTCAGGGGGAGCGAACAATGAGCAGTTCTTC
cdr3_aa: CASSSGGANNEQFF

clone_size: .
d_call: .
j_call: TRBJ2-3
v_call: TRBV18
cdr3_nt: TGTGCCAGCTCACGTTCCCCTGCGAGGGACACAGATACGCAGTATTTT
cdr3_aa: CASSRSPARDTDTQYF

clone_size: .
d_call: .
j_call: TRBJ2-1
v_call: TRBV6-5
cdr3_nt: TGTGCCAGCAGTCACAAGGGGGGGGCCTTTCCTTTGTTCTTC
cdr3_aa: CASSHKGGAFPLFF

clone_size: .
d_call: .
j_call: TRBJ1-2
v_call: TRBV7-9
cdr3_nt: TGTGCCAGCAGCTCCCCTCTAACCCAGGGTTTTGGCTACACCTTC
cdr3_aa: CASSSPLTQGFGYTF

clone_size: .
d_call: TRBD2
j_call: TRBJ2-3
v_call: TRBV5-6
cdr3_nt: TGTGCCAGCAGCAGCGGGGGCTTCGGAGATACGCAGTATTTT
cdr3_aa: CASSSGGFGDTQYF